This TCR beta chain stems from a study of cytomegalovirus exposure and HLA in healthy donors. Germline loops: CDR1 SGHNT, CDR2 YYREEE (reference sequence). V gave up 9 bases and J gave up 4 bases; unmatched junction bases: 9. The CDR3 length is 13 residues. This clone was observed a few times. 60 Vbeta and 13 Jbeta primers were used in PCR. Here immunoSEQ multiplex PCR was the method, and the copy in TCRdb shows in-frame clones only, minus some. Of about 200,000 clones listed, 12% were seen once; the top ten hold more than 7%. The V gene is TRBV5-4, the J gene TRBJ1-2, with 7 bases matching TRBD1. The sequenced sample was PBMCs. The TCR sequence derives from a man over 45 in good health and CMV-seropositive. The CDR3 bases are TGTGCCACACATTTACGGGACAGCTATGGCTACACCTTC. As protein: CATHLRDSYGYTF.